What follows are 17 T cell receptor beta chains derived from one specimen sequenced in a study of T cell responses to AZD1222 COVID-19 vaccine. The table came from immunoSEQ multiplex PCR; TCRdb's copy has only in-frame clones and leaves some out. The sample holds 73,000 or so clones, around four fifths seen once. Sequences were derived from peripheral blood, sampled on day 0 of AZD1222 vaccination. The receptors here all came from an adult in good health.

V gene TRBV19 combines with J gene TRBJ1-3; 8 nucleotides match TRBD1. CDR1 and CDR2 from the germline V gene are LNHDA and SQIVND (reference sequence). The length of the CDR3 is 15 residues. V lost 3 bases to trimming and J lost 4 bases; unmatched junction nucleotides: 5. The CDR3 is CASSIATGAGNTIYF. Here the CDR3 DNA reads TGTGCCAGTAGTATCGCGACAGGGGCCGGAAACACCATATATTTT.

This chain connects TRBV9 to TRBJ1-2, with 8 bases lining up with TRBD1. CDR3 length equals 13 residues. CDR1 SGDLS and CDR2 YYNGEE come from the germline V gene. V was clipped by 4 bases and J by 4 bases; unmatched bases: 3. The CDR3 sequence is CASSRDRSYGYTF. The CDR3 nucleotides read TGTGCCAGCAGCCGGGACAGGAGCTATGGCTACACCTTC.

The J gene is TRBJ2-7, the V gene TRBV15, with D possibly TRBD1 on 5 matching bases. CDR1 LNHNV and CDR2 YYDKDF come from the germline V gene (reference sequence). The CDR3 consists of 13 residues. V gave up 3 bases and J gave up 2 bases, with 8 bases separating them. The CDR3 is CATSRDITYEQYF. In DNA, the CDR3 is TGTGCCACCAGCAGGGACATTACCTACGAGCAGTACTTC.

The chain couples TRBV18 to TRBJ2-7; 7 bases agree with TRBD2. The CDR3 loop spans 17 amino acids. Germline-derived CDR1 and CDR2 are KGHSH and LQKENI. The V segment lost 3 bases and the J segment 2 bases; nucleotides outside the gene matches: 13. This CDR3 is CASSPAARGDGTYEQYF. CDR3 DNA sequence: TGTGCCAGCTCACCGGCGGCTCGGGGGGACGGAACCTACGAGCAGTACTTC.

This clone was found once. The rearrangement uses TRBV5-8 and TRBJ1-6; TRBD1 might be the D (6 bases). Between the trimmed V and J ends, which lost 0 bases and 7 bases, there was a span of 11 bases. The V gene's germline CDR1 is SGHTS and CDR2 YDEGEE. This CDR3 comprises 15 residues. The CDR3 coding sequence is TGTGCCAGCAGCTTGGTACAGGGAAGGAATTCACCCCTCCACTTT. This codes for CASSLVQGRNSPLHF.

The V call is TRBV6-5, the J call TRBJ2-5; D not certain. V was clipped by 0 bases and J by 4 bases, with 12 bases between them. Looked up from germline, CDR1 is MNHEY and CDR2 is SVGAGI. This CDR3 comprises 15 residues. The CDR3 sequence: CASSYSPDQLETQYF. DNA for the CDR3: TGTGCCAGCAGTTACTCGCCGGACCAGTTAGAGACCCAGTACTTC.

The CDR3 bases are TGTGCCACCAGCAGAGATTGGTCCAGGGGGGAGACCCAGTACTTC. Encoded protein: CATSRDWSRGETQYF. The rearrangement links TRBV15 to TRBJ2-5, with 7 nucleotides matching TRBD1. The V gene's germline CDR1 is LNHNV and CDR2 YYDKDF (reference sequence). V shed 0 bases, J shed 5 bases, and the junction held 6 bases outside the gene matches. CDR3 length: 15 residues.

The genes are TRBV7-8 and TRBJ1-3, with 8 bases that match TRBD1. Germline V CDR1 and CDR2: SGHVS, FQNEAQ. With V trimmed by 3 bases and J by 5 bases, 6 bases remained unmatched. This CDR3 is built from 15 residues. As DNA, the CDR3 is TGTGCCAGCAGCTTCGGACAGGGCGTGAGAAACACCATATATTTT. Translating gives CASSFGQGVRNTIYF.

The chain uses TRBV18 and TRBJ1-5; D is possibly TRBD1 (5 bases). CDR3 length: 16 amino acids. V gave up 2 bases and J gave up 4 bases, with 15 bases separating them. CDR1 KGHSH and CDR2 LQKENI come from the germline V gene. CDR3 in DNA: TGTGCCAGCTCACCAGGGGCCGGGGAGGTTAATCAGCCCCAGCATTTT. This sequence encodes CASSPGAGEVNQPQHF.

The V call is TRBV28, the J call TRBJ2-7; 9 positions match TRBD1. The CDR3 spans 14 residues. V shed 6 bases and J 4 bases; nucleotides not matched to a gene: 7. CDR1 and CDR2 (germline): MDHEN, SYDVKM. CDR3 amino acids: CASRWDRDTYEQYF. The CDR3 nucleotides are TGTGCCAGCAGGTGGGACAGGGATACTTACGAGCAGTACTTC.

This clone was detected once. This chain links TRBV30 with TRBJ1-1; TRBD1 agrees at 7 bases. The CDR3 totals 13 residues. V was pared by 3 bases and J by 1 base, with 2 bases of the junction left unmatched. Germline V CDR1 and CDR2: GTSNPN, SVGIG (reference sequence). The CDR3 DNA is TGTGCCTGGAGCACAGGGGAGAACACTGAAGCTTTCTTT. Amino acid sequence: CAWSTGENTEAFF.

This clone was observed a single time. CDR3 coding DNA: TGTGCCAGCACCTCGGCGGGGGTCTCTTCCTACAATGAGCAGTTCTTC. Its translation: CASTSAGVSSYNEQFF. The chain carries TRBV11-2 and TRBJ2-1; 7 bases map to TRBD2. Trimming cost V 7 bases and J 1 base; bases outside gene matches: 10. Germline CDR1 and CDR2: SGHAT and FQNNGV. This CDR3 contains 16 residues.

The genes are TRBV3-1 (or the pseudogene TRBV3-2) and TRBJ1-4; 8 positions match TRBD1. CDR1 and CDR2 (germline): LGHDT, YNNKEL (reference sequence). The CDR3 loop spans 17 amino acids. The V segment lost 4 bases and the J segment 2 bases; nucleotides outside the gene matches: 9. CDR3 in amino acids: CASSRGQGGATNEKLFF. In DNA, the CDR3 is TGTGCCAGCAGCCGAGGACAGGGTGGCGCGACTAATGAAAAACTGTTTTTT.

V is TRBV6-5 and J is TRBJ1-2; D is unresolved. Germline CDR1 reads MNHEY; CDR2 reads SVGAGI. The CDR3 consists of 16 residues. V dropped 0 bases and J dropped 4 bases, with 15 bases sitting between them. The CDR3 loop reads CASSYSASRASYGYTF. The CDR3, as DNA: TGTGCCAGCAGTTACTCGGCCAGCCGTGCGTCCTATGGCTACACCTTC.

This chain uses TRBV11-3 with TRBJ1-6; D gene unclear. The V gene's germline CDR1 is SGHNT and CDR2 YENEEA. V lost 6 bases and J 7 bases, leaving 13 bases between the germline ends. The CDR3 is 14 residues long. CDR3 bases: TGTGCCAGCAGTCACAGAGTGGAGAATTCACCCCTCCACTTT. It encodes CASSHRVENSPLHF.

The CDR3 loop reads CASSLTQNSPLHF. The CDR3 DNA reads TGTGCCAGCAGCTTAACCCAGAATTCACCCCTCCACTTT. The chain carries TRBV7-3 and TRBJ1-6, with no clear D. V gave up 0 bases and J gave up 7 bases, with 4 bases separating them. This CDR3 contains 13 residues. Germline V gives CDR1 SGHTA, CDR2 FQGTGA.

J is TRBJ1-2 and V is TRBV30, with D possibly TRBD1 on 6 matching bases. Germline CDR1 and CDR2: GTSNPN and SVGIG (reference sequence). This CDR3 is 15 amino acids long. The V end was cut by 2 bases, the J end by 0 bases, with 13 bases between. CDR3 sequence reads: CAWSPGATANYGYTF. The CDR3 DNA reads TGTGCCTGGAGTCCAGGGGCCACCGCTAACTATGGCTACACCTTC.